Following are 21 T cell receptor beta chains from one sample sequenced in a study of beta chain features in type 1 diabetes. General study points: In every one of the four CD4+ subsets, TCRB CDR3s were moderately but significantly shorter in Type 1 diabetes patients.

All of the isolated RNA was reverse transcribed, so expressed TCRB transcripts were sequenced. The repertoire was sequenced with immunoSEQ multiplex PCR; TCRdb's copy has only in-frame clones and lacks some. The sample contains around 300,000 clones, 15% of which appear only once. These receptors have no known antigen. The sample consisted of naive CD4+ T cells from blood. The source of these receptors is a man between 18 and 29 years old with type 1 diabetes.

In its sample, this clone was seen a few times. Other DNA sequences from this sample encode an identical CDR3 as well. The chain joins TRBV30 to TRBJ2-3; tentatively, D is TRBD2 (5 bases). The ends were cut back, 2 bases at V and 0 bases at J, with 6 bases in the middle. Germline values: CDR1 GTSNPN, CDR2 SVGIG (reference sequence). The CDR3 is 13 amino acids. CDR3 in amino acids: CAWSRGSTDTQYF. In DNA, the CDR3 is TGTGCCTGGAGTAGAGGGAGCACAGATACGCAGTATTTT. Full variable domain (rest looked up from reference TRBV30 and TRBJ2-3): SQTIHQWPATLVQPVGSPLSLECTVEGTSNPNLYWYRQAAGRGLQLLFYSVGIGQISSEVPQNLSASRPQDRQFILSSKKLLLSDSGFYLCAWSRGSTDTQYFGPGTRLTVL.

This clone has only a few counts. V usage is TRBV29-1 and J usage is TRBJ2-7; weak D call: TRBD1 (6 bases). Germline V gene lookup returns CDR1 SQVTM and CDR2 ANQGSEA. The V end was cut by 5 bases, the J end by 4 bases, with 18 bases between. The CDR3 extends over 14 amino acids. DNA of the CDR3: TGCAGCGTTAAAAGAGGGGGAGCCTGGTACGAGCAGTACTTC. Encoded protein: CSVKRGGAWYEQYF.

This clone turned up a few times. The chain uses TRBV19 and TRBJ2-2; 7 bases align to TRBD2. The CDR3 totals 15 residues. The germline gives CDR1 LNHDA, CDR2 SQIVND (reference sequence). V trimming: 4 bases; J trimming: 0 bases; junction bases outside the gene matches: 2. The CDR3 nucleotides read TGTGCCAGTAGTACCCTAGCGGCGAACACCGGGGAGCTGTTTTTT. As protein: CASSTLAANTGELFF.

This chain connects TRBV14 to TRBJ2-5, with TRBD1 matching 9 bases. V shed 3 bases and J 5 bases; nucleotides not matched to a gene: 7. Germline CDR1 and CDR2: SGHDN and FVKESK. This CDR3 is built from 15 residues. CDR3 protein: CASSQIQGAGETQYF. CDR3 coding DNA: TGTGCCAGCAGCCAGATACAGGGGGCTGGGGAGACCCAGTACTTC.

The rearrangement links TRBV28 to TRBJ2-1, with 12 bases that match TRBD1. CDR3 size: 16 residues. After removal of 4 bases from V and 4 bases from J, the junction contained 5 bases not matched to a gene. Germline CDR1 MDHEN, CDR2 SYDVKM. CDR3 in DNA: TGTGCCAGCAGTTCGGGGGGACAGGGGGCGTACAATGAGCAGTTCTTC. Its translation: CASSSGGQGAYNEQFF.

This clone was seen only a few times. The rearrangement joins TRBV4-2 to TRBJ1-4; 9 nucleotides align to TRBD1. CDR3 length: 14 amino acids. Germline V gene sequence: CDR1 LGHNA, CDR2 YNFKEQ. V shed 3 bases and J 6 bases; nucleotides not matched to a gene: 2. CDR3 region: CASSQGTGYEKLFF. The CDR3 DNA sequence: TGTGCCAGCAGCCAGGGGACAGGGTATGAAAAACTGTTTTTT.

The V and J genes are TRBV4-1 and TRBJ2-4; 9 nucleotides line up with TRBD1. The germline CDR1 and CDR2 sequences are MGHRA and YSYEKL. The V and J ends lost 3 bases and 9 bases, in that order; junction bases with no gene match: 6. The CDR3 contains 14 residues. CDR3 in amino acids: CASSHSGQGAIQYF. The CDR3 DNA follows: TGCGCCAGCAGCCACTCGGGACAGGGCGCCATTCAGTACTTC.

This clone showed up just a few times. This rearrangement joins TRBV7-9 to TRBJ1-2, with 8 bases identical to TRBD1. Germline CDR1 SEHNR, CDR2 FQNEAQ (reference sequence). The CDR3 runs to 15 residues. J gave up 2 bases and V 4 bases, and 6 bases lay outside the gene matches. The CDR3 DNA reads as TGTGCCAGCAGCTACGCGACAGGGGTGAACTATGGCTACACCTTC. This encodes CASSYATGVNYGYTF.

The chain combines TRBV15 with TRBJ2-1, with a tentative D call TRBD2 (6 bases). The V gene's germline CDR1 is LNHNV and CDR2 YYDKDF (reference sequence). The CDR3 is 15 amino acids. Trimming left V 8 bases short and J 0 bases short, with 14 bases between. CDR3 residues: CATHSSSGSYNEQFF. As DNA, the CDR3 is TGTGCCACCCACTCTAGTAGCGGCTCCTACAATGAGCAGTTCTTC.

This clone was observed a few times. This sequence joins TRBV4-2 and TRBJ2-3; TRBD2 agrees at 9 bases. V shed 3 bases, J shed 8 bases, and the junction held 12 bases outside the gene matches. This CDR3 comprises 16 residues. Looked up from germline, CDR1 is LGHNA and CDR2 is YNFKEQ. DNA of the CDR3: TGTGCCAGCAGCCAGCTTAGGGGGACTAGCTGGGGTACGCAGTATTTT. Encoded protein: CASSQLRGTSWGTQYF.

The rearrangement links TRBV30 to TRBJ2-3, with 11 positions matching TRBD2. V trimming: 0 bases; J trimming: 2 bases; junction bases outside the gene matches: 7. The CDR3 sequence is 17 residues long. Germline CDR1 and CDR2: GTSNPN and SVGIG (reference sequence). The CDR3 DNA is TGTGCCTGGAGTGTTAGAGCTAGCGGGAGGAACACAGATACGCAGTATTTT. This gives the protein CAWSVRASGRNTDTQYF.

The gene calls are TRBV6-1 and TRBJ2-7, with 14 nucleotides matching TRBD2. Germline CDR1 is MNHNS and CDR2 is SASEGT. After removal of 0 bases from V and 4 bases from J, the junction contained 2 bases not matched to a gene. The CDR3 is made up of 16 amino acids. The CDR3 region has the DNA TGTGCCAGCAGTGAAGCTGGGACTAGCGGGAGTTACGAGCAGTACTTC. Translation: CASSEAGTSGSYEQYF.

This chain links TRBV7-9 with TRBJ1-6; weak D call: TRBD1 (6 bases). The CDR3 is 15 amino acids. Trimming shortened V by 1 base and J by 7 bases, and 11 bases separated the two germline ends. Germline assignment: CDR1 SEHNR and CDR2 FQNEAQ (reference sequence). This CDR3 is CASSLEGRGNSPLHF. In nucleotides, the CDR3 is TGTGCCAGCAGCTTAGAAGGCAGGGGAAATTCACCCCTCCACTTT.

This clone appeared a few times. The rearrangement joins TRBV2 to TRBJ1-5; tentative D call: TRBD1 (5 bases). The CDR3 length is 16 residues. Germline values: CDR1 SNHLY, CDR2 FYNNEI. Trimming removed 2 bases at V and 2 bases at J, with 13 bases between. Written as DNA, the CDR3 is TGTGCCAGCAGTGAATTTTTCCAGGGCGGCAATCAGCCCCAGCATTTT. Translation: CASSEFFQGGNQPQHF.

This clone was recorded a few times. The CDR3 loop reads CASSLDRAETQYF. The CDR3 region has the DNA TGTGCCAGCAGCTTGGACAGGGCAGAGACCCAGTACTTC. This chain connects TRBV7-2 to TRBJ2-5, with TRBD1 identical over 8 bases. In germline, CDR1 is SGHTA, CDR2 FQGNSA. V lost 3 bases to trimming and J lost 4 bases; unmatched junction nucleotides: 1. CDR3 size: 13 residues.

This clone was counted a few times. The chain's CDR3 is CASRTPGQTGGNEQFF. In DNA form, the CDR3 reads TGCGCCAGCAGGACCCCGGGACAAACGGGGGGCAATGAGCAGTTCTTC. This chain joins TRBV5-1 and TRBJ2-1, with D maybe TRBD2 (7 bases). Between the trimmed V and J ends, which lost 5 bases and 6 bases, there was a span of 21 bases. The CDR3 has 16 residues. Germline CDR1 is SGHRS and CDR2 is YFSETQ.

A few counts support this clone. V usage is TRBV7-2 and J usage is TRBJ2-7; TRBD2 aligns across 8 bases. The CDR3 length is 13 residues. Germline V gives CDR1 SGHTA, CDR2 FQGNSA. V was clipped by 3 bases and J by 6 bases; unmatched bases: 4. CDR3: CASSFWTSFEQYF. In DNA, the CDR3 is TGTGCCAGCAGCTTCTGGACTAGCTTCGAGCAGTACTTC.

This clone was observed a handful of times. J is TRBJ1-2 and V is TRBV21-1; the DNA was not compared with TRBD1, the D call given in the table. TRBV21-1 is a pseudogene locus. CDR3 length: 17 amino acids. The CDR3 reads CASITILQPHYHYGYTF. The CDR3 DNA reads TGTGCCAGCATCACAATCCTACAGCCCCATTACCACTATGGCTACACCTTC.

This clone has only a few counts. The rearrangement uses TRBV29-1 and TRBJ1-1; D might be TRBD1 (6 bases). The germline CDR1 and CDR2 sequences are SQVTM and ANQGSEA. The CDR3 runs to 12 residues. V shed 7 bases and J shed 1 base, with 10 bases lying between them. CDR3 protein: CSGRQANTEAFF. Here the CDR3 DNA reads TGCAGCGGTAGACAGGCGAACACTGAAGCTTTCTTT.

This chain links TRBV5-6 with TRBJ2-7, with a possible D match to TRBD1 (5 bases). Germline V gene sequence: CDR1 SGHDT, CDR2 YYEEEE. With 1 base removed from V and 6 bases from J, the gap between germline ends came to 8 bases. The CDR3 is 12 amino acids. The DNA for the CDR3 is TGTGCCAGCAGCTTGTTTAGGGGCGAGCAGTACTTC. This encodes CASSLFRGEQYF.

This clone has just a few counts. This chain uses TRBV28 with TRBJ1-1, with 9 bases that match TRBD1. Germline CDR1 is MDHEN and CDR2 is SYDVKM. After removal of 5 bases from V and 0 bases from J, the junction contained 7 bases not matched to a gene. This CDR3 region has 16 residues. The CDR3, as DNA: TGTGCCAGCAGTCCCGGGACAGGGATGATGAACACTGAAGCTTTCTTT. This sequence encodes CASSPGTGMMNTEAFF.